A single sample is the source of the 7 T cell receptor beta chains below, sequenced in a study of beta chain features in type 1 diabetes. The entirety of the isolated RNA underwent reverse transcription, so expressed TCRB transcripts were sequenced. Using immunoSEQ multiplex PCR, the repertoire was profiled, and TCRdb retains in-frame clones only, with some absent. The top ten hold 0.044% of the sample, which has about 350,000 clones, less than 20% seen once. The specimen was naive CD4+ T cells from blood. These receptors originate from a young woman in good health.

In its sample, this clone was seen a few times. CDR3 region: CACRGQGSYEQYF. The CDR3 coding sequence is TGTGCCTGTAGGGGACAGGGCTCCTACGAGCAGTACTTC. The rearrangement links TRBV30 to TRBJ2-7, with TRBD1 matching over 9 bases. The V segment lost 6 bases and the J segment 0 bases; nucleotides outside the gene matches: 3. This CDR3 region has 13 residues. Per the germline V gene, CDR1 is GTSNPN and CDR2 is SVGIG (reference sequence).

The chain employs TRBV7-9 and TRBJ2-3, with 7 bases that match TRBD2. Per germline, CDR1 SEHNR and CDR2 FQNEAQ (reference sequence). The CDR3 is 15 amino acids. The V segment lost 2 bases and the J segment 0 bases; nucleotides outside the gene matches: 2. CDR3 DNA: TGTGCCAGCAGCTTACTGGGGGGGAGCACAGATACGCAGTATTTT. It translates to CASSLLGGSTDTQYF.

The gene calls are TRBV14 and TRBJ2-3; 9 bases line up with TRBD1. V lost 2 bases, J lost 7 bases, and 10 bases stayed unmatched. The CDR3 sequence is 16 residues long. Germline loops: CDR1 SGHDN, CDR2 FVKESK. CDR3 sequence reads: CASSQRTGTGRNTQYF. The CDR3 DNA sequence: TGTGCCAGCAGCCAACGAACCGGGACAGGGAGAAATACGCAGTATTTT.

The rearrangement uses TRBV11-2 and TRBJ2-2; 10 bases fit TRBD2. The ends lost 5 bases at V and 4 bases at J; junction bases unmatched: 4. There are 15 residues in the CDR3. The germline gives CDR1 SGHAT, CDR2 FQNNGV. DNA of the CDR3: TGTGCCAGCAGCCGTTGGACTAGCGGCACCGGGGAGCTGTTTTTT. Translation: CASSRWTSGTGELFF.

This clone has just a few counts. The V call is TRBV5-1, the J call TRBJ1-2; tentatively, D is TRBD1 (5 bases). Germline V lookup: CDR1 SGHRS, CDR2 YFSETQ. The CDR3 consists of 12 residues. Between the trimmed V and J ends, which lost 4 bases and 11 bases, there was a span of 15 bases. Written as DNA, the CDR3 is TGCGCCAGCAGCGACGACAGAAACCTATACACCTTC. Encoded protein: CASSDDRNLYTF.

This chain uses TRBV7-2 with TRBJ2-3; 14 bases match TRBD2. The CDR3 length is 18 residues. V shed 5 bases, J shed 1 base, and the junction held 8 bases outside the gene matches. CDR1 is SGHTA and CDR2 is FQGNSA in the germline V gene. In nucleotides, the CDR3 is TGTGCCAGCAGCCAGACGGGACTAGCGGGAGCGGGCACAGATACGCAGTATTTT. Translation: CASSQTGLAGAGTDTQYF.

The CDR3 nucleotides are TGTGCCAGCAGCTTGGTCGCGGCAGATACGCAGTATTTT. Translated: CASSLVAADTQYF. This rearrangement joins TRBV5-6 to TRBJ2-3; unclear D gene. The V gene lost 0 bases and the J gene lost 4 bases, with 6 bases spanning the gap. The CDR3 length is 13 residues. Germline CDR1 is SGHDT and CDR2 is YYEEEE. Supplemented by reference TRBV5-6 and TRBJ2-3, the full variable domain reads DAGVTQSPTHLIKTRGQQVTLRCSPKSGHDTVSWYQQALGQGPQFIFQYYEEEERQRGNFPDRFSGHQFPNYSSELNVNALLLGDSALYLCASSLVAADTQYFGPGTRLTVL.